This T cell receptor (beta chain) came from a study of T cells after yellow fever vaccination. Findings of the study overall: Overlap between CD4 and CD8 compartments was detected for a small share of clonotypes. Repertoires sorted by FACS could include abundant clonotypes that are contaminants from the bulk population. The secondary response was weaker, and its peak arrived faster, on day 5 versus 15.

This clonotype was counted many times. Its antigen is unidentified. The CDR3 has 15 residues. V trimming: 3 bases; J trimming: 6 bases; junction bases outside the gene matches: 11. Germline V gene data show CDR1 as SQVTM and CDR2 as ANQGSEA. Conversion of TCR transcripts into cDNA relied on 5'RACE template switching, which added a universal primer site and UMIs. TCRdb passed the 5' RACE reads through MiXCR, listing each CDR3 protein once. The table shows approximately 510,000 distinct CDR3 sequences, with 20% to 25% occurring only once. The sequenced sample was PBMCs, obtained approximately 22 days after the first yellow fever vaccination. This rearrangement joins TRBV29-1 to TRBJ2-1; 7 bases are shared with TRBD2. The sequence was obtained from a man aged 18 to 30 who received the YFV17D yellow fever vaccine. In nucleotides, the CDR3 is TGCAGCGTTGACACCCTAGCGGCTCGGGCCAATGAGCAGTTCTTC. This sequence encodes CSVDTLAARANEQFF.